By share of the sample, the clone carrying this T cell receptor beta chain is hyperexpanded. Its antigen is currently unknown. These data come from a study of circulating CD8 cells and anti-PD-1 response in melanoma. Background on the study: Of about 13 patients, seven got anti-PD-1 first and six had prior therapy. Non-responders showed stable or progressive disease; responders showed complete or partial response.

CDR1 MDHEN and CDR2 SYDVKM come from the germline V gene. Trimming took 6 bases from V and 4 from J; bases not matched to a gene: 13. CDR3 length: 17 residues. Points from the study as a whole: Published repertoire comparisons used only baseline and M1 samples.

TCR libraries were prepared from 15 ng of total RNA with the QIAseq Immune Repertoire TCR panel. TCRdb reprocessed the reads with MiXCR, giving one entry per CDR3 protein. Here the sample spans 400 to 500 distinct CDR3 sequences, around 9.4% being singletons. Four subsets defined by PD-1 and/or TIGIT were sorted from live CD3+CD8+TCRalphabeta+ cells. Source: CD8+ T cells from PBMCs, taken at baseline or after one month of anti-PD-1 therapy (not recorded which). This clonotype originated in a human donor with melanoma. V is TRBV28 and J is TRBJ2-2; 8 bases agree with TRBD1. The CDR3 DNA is TGTGCCAGCAGCGGTTGGGCGGACAGGGTGACCACCGGGGAGCTGTTTTTT. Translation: CASSGWADRVTTGELFF. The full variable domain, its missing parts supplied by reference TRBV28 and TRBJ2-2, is DVKVTQSSRYLVKRTGEKVFLECVQDMDHENMFWYRQDPGLGLRLIYFSYDVKMKEKGDIPEGYSVSREKKERFSLILESASTNQTSMYLCASSGWADRVTTGELFFGEGSRLTVL.